This T cell receptor (beta chain) was retrieved from a study of cytomegalovirus exposure and HLA in healthy donors. V gave up 3 bases and J gave up 9 bases; unmatched junction bases: 3. The CDR3 has 13 residues. The germline V gene has CDR1 KGHSH and CDR2 LQKENI. The PCR had 60 Vbeta and 13 Jbeta primers. Repertoires were generated with immunoSEQ multiplex PCR, while TCRdb's copy carries only in-frame clones and drops some. In the table there are just over 150,000 clones, roughly 80% of which are singletons. The sequence derives from a woman aged 30 to 39 in good health and CMV-seronegative. The sequencing input was PBMCs. The chain uses TRBV18 and TRBJ1-1; 11 positions match TRBD1. The CDR3 reads CASSPGQGEKAFF. In nucleotides, the CDR3 is TGTGCCAGCTCACCGGGACAGGGGGAGAAAGCTTTCTTT.